These 21 T cell receptor beta chains came from one sample sequenced in a study of blood T cell repertoires in COVID-19. Clones were read by immunoSEQ multiplex PCR, and TCRdb kept only the in-frame ones, dropping some. This table holds roughly 330,000 clones, 87% found once. Specimen: peripheral blood. Receptors originate from a man aged 25-45 years with COVID-19, enrolled during active disease.

The count of this clone is one. This chain joins TRBV9 and TRBJ2-1, with D perhaps TRBD1 (6 bases). The germline V gene encodes CDR1 SGDLS and CDR2 YYNGEE. The CDR3 sequence is 15 residues long. Trimming removed 1 base at V and 4 bases at J, with 12 bases between. CDR3 amino acids: CASSVLSGVYNEQFF. CDR3 DNA sequence: TGTGCCAGCAGCGTATTGTCAGGGGTGTACAATGAGCAGTTCTTC.

The chain couples TRBV13 to TRBJ1-2, with 8 bases matching TRBD1. With 5 bases clipped from V and 6 bases from J, the junction kept 17 bases outside the gene matches. The CDR3 extends over 17 amino acids. The germline CDR1 and CDR2 sequences are PRHDT and FYEKMQ (reference sequence). This CDR3 is CASSDRTGRSQSHGYTF. The CDR3 DNA reads TGTGCCAGCAGCGATCGGACAGGGCGAAGTCAATCCCATGGCTACACCTTC.

This clone appeared a few times. This sample also contains other DNA sequences that code for the same CDR3. This rearrangement joins TRBV5-6 to TRBJ2-3, with 8 bases identical to TRBD2. CDR1 SGHDT and CDR2 YYEEEE come from the germline V gene. The CDR3 consists of 17 residues. The trim removed 0 bases at V and 2 bases at J, leaving 8 bases unmatched. The CDR3 loop reads CASSLVGGGRLTDTQYF. For the CDR3, the DNA is TGTGCCAGCAGCTTGGTCGGCGGGGGGCGTCTCACAGATACGCAGTATTTT.

V is TRBV29-1 and J is TRBJ1-2; 9 bases align to TRBD1. Looked up from germline, CDR1 is SQVTM and CDR2 is ANQGSEA. This CDR3 is 13 amino acids long. With 5 bases clipped from V and 5 bases from J, the junction kept 6 bases outside the gene matches. CDR3 loop: CSVWDRAGYGYTF. Written as DNA, the CDR3 is TGCAGCGTTTGGGACAGGGCGGGATATGGCTACACCTTC.

This chain joins TRBV4-2 and TRBJ2-2; a weak D match, TRBD2 (5 bases). Germline V lookup: CDR1 LGHNA, CDR2 YNFKEQ. Deletions cut 5 bases from V and 3 bases from J, with 13 bases between. This CDR3 contains 15 residues. Here the CDR3 reads CASSKEVTYTGELFF. CDR3 coding DNA: TGTGCCAGCAGCAAGGAGGTCACTTACACCGGGGAGCTGTTTTTT.

This rearrangement joins TRBV14 to TRBJ2-7; possibly TRBD2 for D (6 bases). The CDR3 loop spans 13 amino acids. Germline V gene lookup returns CDR1 SGHDN and CDR2 FVKESK. V was cut by 2 bases and J by 7 bases, with 12 bases left in between. The CDR3 is CASSQLATREQYF. The CDR3 region has the DNA TGTGCCAGCAGCCAACTAGCGACGCGGGAGCAGTACTTC.

The rearrangement uses TRBV6-6 and TRBJ2-6; TRBD1 aligns across 8 bases. Germline lookup yields CDR1 MNHNY and CDR2 SVGAGI (reference sequence). Trimming removed 4 bases from V and 1 base from J; junction bases left unmatched: 3. This CDR3 is 16 amino acids long. The chain's CDR3 is CASSWTGISGANVLTF. Written as DNA, the CDR3 is TGTGCCAGCAGTTGGACAGGGATATCTGGGGCCAACGTCCTGACTTTC.

The genes are TRBV29-1 and TRBJ1-3; 9 bases map to TRBD1. V gave up 6 bases and J gave up 0 bases; unmatched junction bases: 3. Germline CDR1 reads SQVTM; CDR2 reads ANQGSEA. The CDR3 runs 14 residues. CDR3 DNA sequence: TGCAGCGTGGGACAGGGAAACTCTGGAAACACCATATATTTT. It is translated as CSVGQGNSGNTIYF.

The chain joins TRBV6-6 to TRBJ1-2, with unresolved D. The CDR3 runs 13 residues. V lost 2 bases, J lost 2 bases, and 6 bases lay in between. Germline V gene data show CDR1 as MNHNY and CDR2 as SVGAGI (reference sequence). The CDR3 DNA reads TGTGCCAGCAGTTACACGGGAAACTATGGCTACACCTTC. Translation: CASSYTGNYGYTF.

The rearrangement uses TRBV30 and TRBJ2-7; D remains unclear. Germline V lookup: CDR1 GTSNPN, CDR2 SVGIG (reference sequence). The CDR3 is made up of 11 amino acids. V was clipped by 1 base and J by 5 bases, with 6 bases between them. CDR3 nucleotides: TGTGCCTGGAGTGGAGAGAACGAGCAGTACTTC. Protein: CAWSGENEQYF.

The chain recombines TRBV19 with TRBJ1-2, with D perhaps TRBD1 (6 bases). Germline CDR1 LNHDA, CDR2 SQIVND (reference sequence). The V and J ends lost 2 bases and 3 bases respectively, with 13 bases between them. This CDR3 has 15 residues. The CDR3 spells CASSIRRGGHYGYTF. CDR3 coding DNA: TGTGCCAGTAGTATACGCCGGGGGGGGCACTATGGCTACACCTTC. The complete variable domain, with remaining parts taken from reference TRBV19 and TRBJ1-2, reads DGGITQSPKYLFRKEGQNVTLSCEQNLNHDAMYWYRQDPGQGLRLIYYSQIVNDFQKGDIAEGYSVSREKKESFPLTVTSAQKNPTAFYLCASSIRRGGHYGYTFGSGTRLTVV.

The chain links TRBV2 to TRBJ1-2; TRBD1 aligns across 10 bases. The J segment lost 8 bases and the V segment lost 6 bases, leaving 9 bases of the junction unmatched. This CDR3 has 14 amino acids. The germline V gene has CDR1 SNHLY and CDR2 FYNNEI. The CDR3 loop is CASSPGQGFGGYTF. The CDR3 coding sequence is TGTGCCAGCAGCCCGGGACAGGGGTTTGGAGGCTACACCTTC.

The rearrangement uses TRBV7-9 and TRBJ1-1, with 10 bases lining up with TRBD1. Germline V gene data show CDR1 as SEHNR and CDR2 as FQNEAQ (reference sequence). V was clipped by 2 bases and J by 3 bases; unmatched bases: 6. The CDR3 has 16 residues. The CDR3 DNA sequence: TGTGCCAGCAGCTTATGGACAGGGGGATTAGACACTGAAGCTTTCTTT. It codes for CASSLWTGGLDTEAFF.

J is TRBJ1-1 and V is TRBV7-2; possible D gene TRBD1, 5 bases. The germline gives CDR1 SGHTA, CDR2 FQGNSA. Between the trimmed V and J ends, which lost 2 bases and 2 bases, there was a span of 12 bases. The CDR3 is 15 residues long. The CDR3 coding sequence is TGTGCCAGCAGCTTAATGCCTGGGGCTAACACTGAAGCTTTCTTT. This translates into CASSLMPGANTEAFF.

V usage is TRBV19 and J usage is TRBJ1-4; 8 bases are shared with TRBD1. Germline-derived CDR1 and CDR2 are LNHDA and SQIVND (reference sequence). The CDR3 covers 15 residues. V was clipped by 5 bases and J by 8 bases; unmatched bases: 10. CDR3 nucleotides: TGTGCCAGTAGTCGACTGCAGACAGGGGAAGAAAAACTGTTTTTT. Its translation is CASSRLQTGEEKLFF.

The genes are TRBV5-8 and TRBJ2-3, with 12 bases lining up with TRBD1. Looked up from germline, CDR1 is SGHTS and CDR2 is YDEGEE. This CDR3 comprises 15 residues. V trimming: 0 bases; J trimming: 5 bases; junction bases outside the gene matches: 1. The CDR3: CASSLGDRGLDTQYF. The CDR3 DNA sequence: TGTGCCAGCAGCTTGGGGGACAGGGGGCTAGATACGCAGTATTTT.

The chain uses TRBV19 and TRBJ2-7, with 10 nucleotides matching TRBD1. Germline trimming cut 4 bases from V and 5 bases from J; bases unmatched to any gene: 8. Per the germline V gene, CDR1 is LNHDA and CDR2 is SQIVND (reference sequence). The CDR3 consists of 15 residues. In nucleotides, the CDR3 is TGTGCCAGTAGTACGGGACAGGGGATAATTCACGAGCAGTACTTC. As protein: CASSTGQGIIHEQYF.

The gene calls are TRBV24-1 and TRBJ2-1; weak D call: TRBD1 (6 bases). This CDR3 is built from 13 residues. V was shortened by 7 bases and J by 6 bases, with 12 bases between the two germline ends. The germline V gene encodes CDR1 KGHDR and CDR2 SFDVKD. The CDR3 coding sequence is TGTGCCACCAGCCGGGACAACAGCAATGAGCAGTTCTTC. It specifies CATSRDNSNEQFF.

V usage is TRBV30 and J usage is TRBJ1-1, with a tentative D call TRBD1 (5 bases). This CDR3 comprises 13 residues. The germline V gene encodes CDR1 GTSNPN and CDR2 SVGIG (reference sequence). V lost 4 bases to trimming and J lost 3 bases, with 12 bases between them. CDR3 residues: CAWNGGLHTEAFF. CDR3 in DNA: TGTGCCTGGAATGGGGGACTTCACACTGAAGCTTTCTTT.

The chain employs TRBV9 and TRBJ1-5, with unresolved D. This CDR3 spans 15 amino acids. Germline loops: CDR1 SGDLS, CDR2 YYNGEE. Trimming cost V 4 bases and J 6 bases, with 17 bases left between them. DNA of the CDR3: TGTGCCAGCAGCTCCAGCGTAGGTATCGGTCAGCCCCAGCATTTT. Protein product: CASSSSVGIGQPQHF.

The chain recombines TRBV7-8 with TRBJ2-2; TRBD1 agrees at 7 bases. This CDR3 has 18 amino acids. CDR1 is SGHVS, CDR2 FQNEAQ, per germline. The J segment lost 1 base and the V segment lost 5 bases, leaving 13 bases of the junction unmatched. The CDR3 nucleotides read TGTGCCAGCAGCCCCCGACAGGGTACAACGGGGAACACCGGGGAGCTGTTTTTT. Protein: CASSPRQGTTGNTGELFF.